The TCR beta chain described here comes from a study of regulatory T cells in long-lasting Graves disease. Study outcomes and limitations: Sample size, which was small, may have reduced accuracy.

As to time point: newly diagnosed GD, antithyroid drugs for less than 3 months. PBMCs provided the RNA from which the TCR library was made. A blood draw put around 9 milliliters of peripheral blood into EDTA tubes. This clonotype was found many times. Its target is not known. Trimming shortened V by 5 bases and J by 2 bases, and 13 bases separated the two germline ends. The CDR3 has 15 residues. Arm-PCR with iRepertoire HTBI primers amplified the CDR3 regions for these TCR beta libraries. TCRdb re-called the multiplex PCR reads with MiXCR, one entry per CDR3 protein. Found here are fewer than 550,000 distinct CDR3 sequences, about 16% of them singletons; the top ten hold 25%. These sequences were also reported in another study, on T cells in Graves' hyperthyroidism and ophthalmopathy. That work contributes: The study used the HTBI primer set for a first-round RT-PCR of the TCR CDR3.

The sequence derives from a woman in her forties or fifties with Graves disease. The chain is built from TRBV12-3 or TRBV12-4 and TRBJ1-5, with no clear D. Here the sequenced sample was peripheral blood mononuclear cells (PBMCs), taken at new diagnosis, from a patient treated with antithyroid drugs. Here the CDR3 DNA reads TGTGCCAGCAGTCCTCCGGGGAGGGGCAATCAGCCCCAGCATTTT. Its protein product is CASSPPGRGNQPQHF.